Reported below is one TCR beta chain. Antigen: not known. From germline, CDR1 is SNHLY and CDR2 FYNNEI. CDR3 length: 17 amino acids. J lost 0 bases, V lost 4 bases, and 9 bases had no gene match. This sample is drawn from a study of shared clonotypes between healthy human individuals. General observations from the study: Large depth notwithstanding, sorted-subset sequencing proved incomplete by rarefaction. Clonotype sharing across a few donors was observed for about 5.5% of naive CD4 clonotypes.

Measured with immunoSEQ multiplex PCR; TCRdb has only the in-frame clones, and not every one. The sample holds 2 million to 3 million clones, 80% to 95% seen once. This clonotype originated in a young man in good health. Some clones in this sample may be carry-over from other donors' samples. The sequenced sample consisted of naive CD4+ T cells from PBMCs. Subset noted: CD45RA+ positively selected. The chain employs TRBV2 and TRBJ2-3; 8 bases align to TRBD2. The CDR3 is CASSGFPSGRSTDTQYF. CDR3 in DNA: TGTGCCAGCAGTGGGTTTCCCAGCGGGAGAAGCACAGATACGCAGTATTTT.